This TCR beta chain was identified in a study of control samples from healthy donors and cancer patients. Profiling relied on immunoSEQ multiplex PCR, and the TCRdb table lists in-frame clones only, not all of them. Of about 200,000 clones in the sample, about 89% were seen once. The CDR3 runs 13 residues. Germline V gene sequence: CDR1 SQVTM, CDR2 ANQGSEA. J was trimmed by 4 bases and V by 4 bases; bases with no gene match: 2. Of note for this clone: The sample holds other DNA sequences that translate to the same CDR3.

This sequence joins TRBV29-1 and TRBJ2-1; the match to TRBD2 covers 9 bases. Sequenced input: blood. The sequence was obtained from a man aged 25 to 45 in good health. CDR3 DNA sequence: TGCAGCGTTGGAGCGGGGGGATACAATGAGCAGTTCTTC. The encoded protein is CSVGAGGYNEQFF.